This record covers a single T cell receptor beta chain. Its antigen is unknown. This specimen belongs to a study of CD8+ T cells in alopecia areata. In the study overall: Treated patients were given oral tofacitinib, which was dosed at 5 to 10 mg twice daily. Study-level results: In lesional scalp, particularly from alopecia totalis/universalis, clonality was higher than in normal scalp.

cDNA prepared by RNA extraction and subsequent reverse transcription served as the template for sequencing. Assay used: immunoSEQ multiplex PCR; TCRdb lists only in-frame clones, some missing. The sample lists 110,000 to 150,000 clones; approximately 50% were seen once. PBMCs served as the source from which CD4+ and CD8+ T cells were sorted. CDR1 SGDLS and CDR2 YYNGEE come from the germline V gene. Trimming cost V 6 bases and J 5 bases, with 11 bases left between them. The CDR3 has 12 residues. The chain uses TRBV9 and TRBJ2-5; no reliable D call. The receptor was isolated from a human donor with alopecia areata. The sequencing used CD4+ T cells sorted from blood, collected at week 0. The CDR3 region has the DNA TGTGCCAGCAACCTCCCCTCGGAGACCCAGTACTTC. Translated: CASNLPSETQYF.